The 32 T cell receptor beta chains reported below all come from one sample, sequenced in a study of Graves' ophthalmopathy and Graves' hyperthyroidism (dated 2018 in TCRdb). The sequencer was an Illumina HiSeq 2000. TCR beta CDR3 regions were amplified from RNA transcripts for repertoire sequencing. The first round of RT-PCR was done with HTBI primers and the Qiagen OneStep RT-PCR kit, and was followed by a second round of multiplex PCR, then size selection and purification. The raw public reads went through TCRdb reprocessing: fastp at Q25, MiXCR clone calling, in-frame beta chains kept. Rows are unified per CDR3 protein, each entry keeping the most common DNA and genes. The sample yields 400,000 to 500,000 distinct CDR3 sequences; 20% to 25% were counted once. The top ten clonotypes cover under 3% of the sample. Input material: peripheral blood. The receptors here all came from a woman aged 18-29 years with stable Graves' hyperthyroidism. Donor details come from another sample of the same person, matched by shared clones.

This clonotype was counted many times. The V call is TRBV28, the J call TRBJ1-6, with 9 bases matching TRBD1. Germline assignment: CDR1 MDHEN and CDR2 SYDVKM. After removal of 6 bases from V and 8 bases from J, the junction contained 5 bases not matched to a gene. The CDR3 has 14 amino acids. This CDR3 reads CASSYDRGDSPLHF. CDR3 in DNA: TGTGCCAGCAGCTACGACAGGGGGGATTCACCCCTCCACTTT. Full variable domain (remainder filled in from reference TRBV28 and TRBJ1-6): DVKVTQSSRYLVKRTGEKVFLECVQDMDHENMFWYRQDPGLGLRLIYFSYDVKMKEKGDIPEGYSVSREKKERFSLILESASTNQTSMYLCASSYDRGDSPLHFGNGTRLTVT.

This clonotype was counted between two and nine times. The chain employs TRBV7-3 and TRBJ2-5; 9 bases agree with TRBD2. J gave up 5 bases and V 2 bases, and 9 bases lay outside the gene matches. Per the germline V gene, CDR1 is SGHTA and CDR2 is FQGTGA. This CDR3 contains 16 residues. CDR3 DNA: TGTGCCAGCAGCTTACTTGGCGGGGGGGCCTATGAGACCCAGTACTTC. Translating it yields CASSLLGGGAYETQYF.

This clonotype was observed many times. This chain joins TRBV7-9 and TRBJ2-2; D call uncertain. The CDR3 is 14 amino acids. Germline V gives CDR1 SEHNR, CDR2 FQNEAQ (reference sequence). The V end lost 5 bases, the J end lost 5 bases, and 12 bases lay between the germline ends. The CDR3 protein is CASSPNGPTGELFF. For the CDR3, the DNA is TGTGCCAGCAGCCCGAACGGTCCTACCGGGGAGCTGTTTTTT.

CDR3 amino acids: CASSHRLGEQYF. CDR3 sequence (DNA): TGTGCCAGCTCACATCGCCTTGGCGAGCAGTACTTC. The rearrangement links TRBV18 to TRBJ2-7; D unclear. The CDR3 length is 12 residues. Germline lookup yields CDR1 KGHSH and CDR2 LQKENI. The germline V and J ends were trimmed by 4 bases and 6 bases, with 10 bases remaining between them. Combining the CDR3 with reference TRBV18 and TRBJ2-7 gives the whole variable domain NAGVMQNPRHLVRRRGQEARLRCSPMKGHSHVYWYRQLPEEGLKFMVYLQKENIIDESGMPKERFSAEFPKEGPSILRIQQVVRGDSAAYFCASSHRLGEQYFGPGTRLTVT.

This clonotype has a count of ten or more. The V call is TRBV5-1, the J call TRBJ2-4, with D perhaps TRBD2 (5 bases). Germline CDR1 is SGHRS and CDR2 is YFSETQ. This CDR3 has 13 amino acids. V lost 4 bases to trimming and J lost 3 bases, with 8 bases between them. In DNA form, the CDR3 reads TGCGCCAGCAGCCTCGGGGTCAAAAACATTCAGTACTTC. It specifies CASSLGVKNIQYF. The full variable domain, its missing parts supplied by reference TRBV5-1 and TRBJ2-4, is KAGVTQTPRYLIKTRGQQVTLSCSPISGHRSVSWYQQTPGQGLQFLFEYFSETQRNKGNFPGRFSGRQFSNSRSEMNVSTLELGDSALYLCASSLGVKNIQYFGAGTRLSVL.

This clonotype was detected many times. The rearrangement links TRBV3-1 to TRBJ1-5; the D gene is possibly TRBD1 (6 bases). The CDR3 is made up of 13 amino acids. Germline CDR1 reads LGHDT; CDR2 reads YNNKEL (reference sequence). Between the trimmed V and J ends, which lost 0 bases and 13 bases, there was a span of 13 bases. The CDR3 loop is CASSQDPDSRQHF. The CDR3 nucleotides are TGTGCCAGCAGCCAAGACCCGGACAGTCGACAGCATTTT. Filled out from reference TRBV3-1 and TRBJ1-5, the complete variable domain reads DTAVSQTPKYLVTQMGNDKSIKCEQNLGHDTMYWYKQDSKKFLKIMFSYNNKELIINETVPNRFSPKSPDKAHLNLHINSLELGDSAVYFCASSQDPDSRQHFGDGTRLSIL.

The chain couples TRBV7-2 to TRBJ2-7, with 8 nucleotides matching TRBD1. The CDR3 length is 14 residues. The germline V gene has CDR1 SGHTA and CDR2 FQGNSA. V lost 2 bases and J lost 2; bases outside the gene matches: 2. DNA for the CDR3: TGTGCCAGCAGCTTATGGACAGGGCCCTACGAGCAGTACTTC. This codes for CASSLWTGPYEQYF.

This clonotype was seen many times. V and J are TRBV12-3 or TRBV12-4 and TRBJ2-3; 7 bases align to TRBD1. Germline trimming cut 3 bases from V and 2 bases from J; bases unmatched to any gene: 2. There are 14 residues in the CDR3. CDR3 sequence reads: CASSLGQLTDTQYF. DNA for the CDR3: TGTGCCAGCAGTTTGGGACAGCTCACAGATACGCAGTATTTT.

This clonotype appeared many times. J is TRBJ2-7 and V is TRBV7-9; possibly TRBD1 or TRBD2 for D (5 bases each). The CDR3 extends over 13 amino acids. Germline-derived CDR1 and CDR2 are SEHNR and FQNEAQ (reference sequence). Trimming shortened V by 5 bases and J by 7 bases, and 15 bases separated the two germline ends. The CDR3 loop is CASSRPTGPEQYF. In nucleotides, the CDR3 is TGTGCCAGCAGCCGCCCTACGGGACCGGAGCAGTACTTC.

This clonotype was found many times. The chain employs TRBV20-1 and TRBJ2-7, with no clear D. Germline V gene data show CDR1 as DFQATT and CDR2 as SNEGSKA (reference sequence). The CDR3 spans 14 residues. Trimming took off 0 bases at V and 2 bases at J, with 11 bases between the two ends. The CDR3 reads CSARDFRVAYEQYF. The CDR3 DNA follows: TGCAGTGCTAGAGATTTTCGAGTCGCCTACGAGCAGTACTTC.

The chain couples TRBV18 to TRBJ2-7; possible D gene TRBD2, 6 bases. Looked up from germline, CDR1 is KGHSH and CDR2 is LQKENI. The CDR3 contains 14 residues. V was clipped by 3 bases and J by 7 bases, with 16 bases between them. The CDR3 DNA sequence: TGTGCCAGCTCACCTCGGGCACCCGGAGGGGAGCAGTACTTC. Its protein product is CASSPRAPGGEQYF.

This clonotype was recorded at least ten times. The chain links TRBV7-2 to TRBJ2-5, with D possibly TRBD2 on 5 matching bases. The CDR3 has 14 amino acids. Germline V lookup: CDR1 SGHTA, CDR2 FQGNSA. The V and J ends lost 2 bases and 0 bases respectively, with 7 bases between them. CDR3 DNA: TGTGCCAGCAGCTTACCGGGGAACCAAGAGACCCAGTACTTC. As protein: CASSLPGNQETQYF.

With regard to this clonotype: This sequence may be a read error, since a much larger clone differs from it by one base. As the CDR3 is not closed by the conserved phenylalanine or tryptophan, this likely results from a read error. The V and J genes are TRBV25-1 and TRBJ2-1; D is undetermined. Deletions cut 2 bases from V and 9 bases from J, with 17 bases between. Germline CDR1 and CDR2: MGHDK and SYGVNS. The length of the CDR3 is 15 residues. Here the CDR3 reads CASSEETPKGLEQFV. Written as DNA, the CDR3 is TGTGCCAGCAGTGAAGAAACCCCCAAAGGGCTTGAGCAGTTCGTC.

This clonotype was counted at least ten times. This chain links TRBV12-3 or TRBV12-4 with TRBJ2-7, with 9 bases lining up with TRBD2. The length of the CDR3 is 17 residues. V lost 2 bases, J lost 3 bases, and 11 bases stayed unmatched. The CDR3: CASSLSLLAGPLYEQYF. The CDR3 bases are TGTGCCAGCAGTTTAAGTTTGCTAGCGGGACCGCTCTACGAGCAGTACTTC.

At least ten counts were recorded for this clonotype. This chain uses TRBV12-3 or TRBV12-4 with TRBJ1-2, with D hard to call. V lost 6 bases and J 3 bases, leaving 26 bases between the germline ends. The CDR3 has 18 residues. The CDR3 loop reads CASRFRAPGVVNYYGYTF. The CDR3 DNA is TGTGCCAGCAGGTTTCGGGCCCCGGGAGTGGTCAACTACTATGGCTACACCTTC.

This clonotype occurred many times. The chain links TRBV15 to TRBJ1-1; D unclear. The germline V and J ends were trimmed by 10 bases and 1 base, with 13 bases remaining between them. Germline V gives CDR1 LNHNV, CDR2 YYDKDF (reference sequence). The CDR3 is 13 amino acids. DNA for the CDR3: TGTGCCATTCGGGTAGGAGAGAACACTGAAGCTTTCTTT. It codes for CAIRVGENTEAFF.

This clonotype was detected ten times or more. The chain couples TRBV4-1 to TRBJ1-2, with 7 positions matching TRBD1. The CDR3 is 16 amino acids. J lost 2 bases, V lost 0 bases, and 6 bases had no gene match. CDR1 and CDR2 from the germline V gene are MGHRA and YSYEKL. CDR3 in DNA: TGCGCCAGCAGCCAAGAGGAGGGACAGCTAAACTATGGCTACACCTTC. Translated, it gives CASSQEEGQLNYGYTF.

This clonotype was seen at least ten times. This chain connects TRBV28 to TRBJ2-7; D possibly matches TRBD1 or TRBD2 (5 bases each). CDR3 size: 13 residues. Germline V CDR1 and CDR2: MDHEN, SYDVKM. V was pared by 7 bases and J by 7 bases, with 17 bases between. The CDR3 loop reads CASTGTNSGEQYF. The CDR3, as DNA: TGTGCCAGCACCGGGACCAACTCTGGTGAGCAGTACTTC. The full variable domain, with the rest looked up from reference TRBV28 and TRBJ2-7, is DVKVTQSSRYLVKRTGEKVFLECVQDMDHENMFWYRQDPGLGLRLIYFSYDVKMKEKGDIPEGYSVSREKKERFSLILESASTNQTSMYLCASTGTNSGEQYFGPGTRLTVT.

The chain joins TRBV7-9 to TRBJ1-1; no clear D gene. Trimming left V 0 bases short and J 0 bases short, with 8 bases between. The CDR3 runs 15 residues. Germline CDR1 is SEHNR and CDR2 is FQNEAQ (reference sequence). Here the CDR3 reads CASSLAFGVNTEAFF. In DNA, the CDR3 is TGTGCCAGCAGCTTAGCTTTTGGAGTGAACACTGAAGCTTTCTTT.

This clonotype was counted at least ten times. The CDR3 region has the DNA TGTGCCAGCAGTCCTGGGACAGGGGACACCGGGGAGCTGTTTTTT. It translates to CASSPGTGDTGELFF. The V gene is TRBV12-3 or TRBV12-4, the J gene TRBJ2-2; 10 bases are a match to TRBD1. The CDR3 sequence is 15 residues long. V lost 5 bases, J lost 3 bases, and 3 bases stayed unmatched.

There are many counts of this clonotype. The chain is built from TRBV5-1 and TRBJ1-1; D might be TRBD1 (5 bases). The CDR3 totals 14 residues. Germline CDR1 is SGHRS and CDR2 is YFSETQ. The V end was cut by 3 bases, the J end by 10 bases, with 19 bases between. CDR3 in amino acids: CASSSTTDGGVAFF. CDR3 sequence (DNA): TGCGCCAGCAGCTCCACCACGGACGGGGGGGTAGCTTTCTTT.

This clonotype showed up many times. The chain couples TRBV20-1 to TRBJ1-2, with D possibly TRBD1 on 5 matching bases. Between the trimmed V and J ends, which lost 2 bases and 0 bases, there was a span of 25 bases. CDR1 is DFQATT, CDR2 SNEGSKA, per germline (reference sequence). The CDR3 spans 19 residues. The DNA of the CDR3 is TGCAGTGCTAGACCCGAGCTGGGGGAACGCGGGAAAGCTAACTATGGCTACACCTTC. This encodes CSARPELGERGKANYGYTF.

In this sample, this clonotype turned up many times. This chain joins TRBV12-3 or TRBV12-4 and TRBJ1-2; D gene ambiguous. V was shortened by 1 base and J by 2 bases, with 11 bases between the two germline ends. The CDR3 has 15 residues. The CDR3: CASSLGAHLNYGYTF. The CDR3 DNA is TGTGCCAGCAGTTTAGGGGCACACTTAAACTATGGCTACACCTTC.

This clonotype was seen more than once but under ten times. The genes are TRBV12-3 or TRBV12-4 and TRBJ1-1; D is uncertain. The CDR3 is 13 residues long. The V end was cut by 6 bases, the J end by 1 base, with 9 bases between. The CDR3 DNA reads TGTGCCAGCAGCGACCCGGAGAACACTGAAGCTTTCTTT. Translating it yields CASSDPENTEAFF.

The chain uses TRBV28 and TRBJ2-7; D gene unclear. Germline values: CDR1 MDHEN, CDR2 SYDVKM. CDR3 length equals 12 residues. With 3 bases removed from V and 9 bases from J, the gap between germline ends came to 12 bases. CDR3 sequence (DNA): TGTGCCAGCAGTTTTTCTAGTCGCGGGCAGTACTTC. Translated: CASSFSSRGQYF. Combining the CDR3 with reference TRBV28 and TRBJ2-7 gives the whole variable domain DVKVTQSSRYLVKRTGEKVFLECVQDMDHENMFWYRQDPGLGLRLIYFSYDVKMKEKGDIPEGYSVSREKKERFSLILESASTNQTSMYLCASSFSSRGQYFGPGTRLTVT.

The chain is built from TRBV6-1 and TRBJ2-7; D call uncertain. This CDR3 region has 16 residues. Germline V gene lookup returns CDR1 MNHNS and CDR2 SASEGT. V was clipped by 7 bases and J by 0 bases, with 19 bases between them. CDR3 region: CASKSARAYSSYEQYF. Written as DNA, the CDR3 is TGTGCCAGCAAGTCTGCCCGGGCATACTCCTCCTACGAGCAGTACTTC.

Ten or more counts support this clonotype. The chain has TRBV28 and TRBJ1-1, with TRBD1 identical over 8 bases. The trim removed 4 bases at V and 4 bases at J, leaving 8 bases unmatched. Germline CDR1 is MDHEN and CDR2 is SYDVKM. The CDR3 is made up of 15 amino acids. The CDR3 DNA follows: TGTGCCAGCAGTTCTGGGGGACAGGTTGGCACTGAAGCTTTCTTT. Translating it yields CASSSGGQVGTEAFF.

This clonotype was recorded at least ten times. The chain has TRBV28 and TRBJ2-7; D remains unclear. The CDR3 spans 13 residues. The germline V gene encodes CDR1 MDHEN and CDR2 SYDVKM. Trimming pared 6 bases from V and 6 bases from J, leaving 15 bases between. CDR3 in DNA: TGTGCCAGCAGAGATCCCCCCGGCGGCGAGCAGTACTTC. Translating it yields CASRDPPGGEQYF.

This clonotype was observed at least ten times. The chain combines TRBV7-8 with TRBJ1-5; D is undetermined. CDR1 and CDR2 from the germline V gene are SGHVS and FQNEAQ. With 6 bases removed from V and 5 bases from J, the gap between germline ends came to 11 bases. The CDR3 length is 13 residues. The CDR3 nucleotides read TGTGCCAGCAGTTATGAAACAGATCAGCCCCAGCATTTT. Translated, it gives CASSYETDQPQHF.

This clonotype was seen only a few times. The V call is TRBV6-5, the J call TRBJ1-5, with D tentatively TRBD1 (5 bases). The germline CDR1 and CDR2 sequences are MNHEY and SVGAGI. The length of the CDR3 is 16 residues. Trimming cost V 2 bases and J 2 bases, with 13 bases left between them. The CDR3 DNA follows: TGTGCCAGCAGTTACGGGGACCCAGGCGGCAATCAGCCCCAGCATTTT. Translated, it gives CASSYGDPGGNQPQHF.

The chain links TRBV5-1 to TRBJ2-4; D is perhaps TRBD2 (5 bases). V lost 3 bases and J 6 bases, leaving 19 bases between the germline ends. The CDR3 extends over 16 amino acids. Germline V gene lookup returns CDR1 SGHRS and CDR2 YFSETQ. The CDR3 reads CASSSGVEGLGNIQYF. The CDR3, as DNA: TGCGCCAGCAGCTCTGGGGTCGAGGGTCTTGGAAACATTCAGTACTTC.

This clonotype has at least ten counts. The chain links TRBV28 to TRBJ1-2; 7 nucleotides agree with TRBD1. CDR3 length: 14 residues. Germline lookup yields CDR1 MDHEN and CDR2 SYDVKM. V shed 3 bases and J 3 bases; nucleotides not matched to a gene: 4. Written as DNA, the CDR3 is TGTGCCAGCAGTTTTAGGGGGCGAGACTATGGCTACACCTTC. Translating gives CASSFRGRDYGYTF.